The clone carrying this T cell receptor (beta chain) was seen more than once but under ten times. The antigen is undetermined. This entry belongs to a study of OX40 agonist ivuxolimab in advanced cancers. The wider study: With ivuxolimab, an agonistic anti-OX40 (CD134) antibody, patients were treated.

Notes on the study in general: What antigens the expanded peripheral T cells recognized was never established.

Trimming took 8 bases from V and 6 from J; bases not matched to a gene: 6. Germline CDR1 is MDHEN and CDR2 is SYDVKM. The CDR3 is made up of 12 amino acids. Sequencing used immunoSEQ multiplex PCR; TCRdb keeps in-frame clones, though not all of them. The data contain about 81,000 clones, 70% to 90% of them seen just once; the ten biggest clones take up roughly 0.44%. Source: CD4+ or CD8+ T cells sorted from blood, taken in a trial of the OX40 agonist ivuxolimab. The chain recombines TRBV28 with TRBJ1-2, with 7 bases aligning to TRBD1. The TCR comes from an adult with an advanced solid tumor such as melanoma, head and neck, liver or kidney cancer. CDR3 sequence reads: CASQGGENGYTF. The CDR3 bases are TGTGCCAGCCAGGGGGGGGAAAATGGCTACACCTTC.